The 25 T cell receptor beta chains below all came from one sample that was sequenced in a study of shared clonotypes between healthy human individuals. The table came from immunoSEQ multiplex PCR; TCRdb's copy has only in-frame clones and leaves some out. The sample has over a million clones; 75% to 85% are singletons. Sequenced: memory CD4+ T cells from PBMCs. Subset denoted: CD45RA-negative fraction. The receptors here all came from a man aged 18 to 29 in good health. Some clones in this sample may be carry-over from other donors' samples.

This clone has a handful of counts. J is TRBJ2-5 and V is TRBV28; D is perhaps TRBD2 (5 bases). Germline assignment: CDR1 MDHEN and CDR2 SYDVKM. The CDR3 spans 15 residues. Trimming took 5 bases from V and 7 from J, leaving 20 bases between them. The CDR3 loop is CASSKGAGSRGTQYF. In DNA form, the CDR3 reads TGTGCCAGCAGTAAGGGTGCGGGTTCGCGAGGGACCCAGTACTTC.

In nucleotides, the CDR3 is TGTGCCGGATCTACGACAGGGGACACAGATACGCAGTATTTT. Translated: CAGSTTGDTDTQYF. This sequence joins TRBV7-9 and TRBJ2-3; TRBD1 agrees at 8 bases. Germline V gene sequence: CDR1 SEHNR, CDR2 FQNEAQ (reference sequence). CDR3 length equals 14 residues. J gave up 2 bases and V 11 bases, and 9 bases lay outside the gene matches.

The rearrangement links TRBV7-9 to TRBJ2-6; D is unclear. CDR3 length: 14 amino acids. CDR1 SEHNR and CDR2 FQNEAQ come from the germline V gene (reference sequence). The V gene lost 3 bases and the J gene lost 1 base, with 4 bases spanning the gap. The CDR3 DNA reads TGTGCCAGCAGCTTTGTTTCTGGGGCCAACGTCCTGACTTTC. Translated, it gives CASSFVSGANVLTF.

This clone was counted only a few times. The chain has TRBV7-9 and TRBJ2-1; D is uncertain. Deletions cut 4 bases from V and 0 bases from J, with 13 bases between. The V gene's germline CDR1 is SEHNR and CDR2 FQNEAQ (reference sequence). The length of the CDR3 is 16 residues. In nucleotides, the CDR3 is TGTGCCAGCAGCTCCCACTGGACGAGCTCCTACAATGAGCAGTTCTTC. It specifies CASSSHWTSSYNEQFF. Together with reference TRBV7-9 and TRBJ2-1, the CDR3 gives the full variable domain: DTGVSQNPRHKITKRGQNVTFRCDPISEHNRLYWYRQTLGQGPEFLTYFQNEAQLEKSRLLSDRFSAERPKGSFSTLEIQRTEQGDSAMYLCASSSHWTSSYNEQFFGPGTRLTVL.

The J gene is TRBJ2-7, the V gene TRBV4-1; 8 bases line up with TRBD2. This CDR3 has 20 residues. V shed 3 bases, J shed 0 bases, and the junction held 19 bases outside the gene matches. Germline V gene data show CDR1 as MGHRA and CDR2 as YSYEKL. CDR3 coding DNA: TGCGCCAGCAGCCATTTCACTAGCGGAAACTACCCCCCTTACTCCTACGAGCAGTACTTC. Its translation: CASSHFTSGNYPPYSYEQYF.

The V call is TRBV7-2, the J call TRBJ1-1; TRBD1 matches 7 bases. Trimming cost V 4 bases and J 5 bases; bases outside gene matches: 4. The CDR3 spans 13 residues. Germline V gene data show CDR1 as SGHTA and CDR2 as FQGNSA. CDR3 region: CASSSQGFTEAFF. CDR3 sequence (DNA): TGTGCCAGCAGCTCACAGGGGTTTACTGAAGCTTTCTTT. The full variable domain, rest sourced from reference TRBV7-2 and TRBJ1-1, is GAGVSQSPSNKVTEKGKDVELRCDPISGHTALYWYRQSLGQGLEFLIYFQGNSAPDKSGLPSDRFSAERTGGSVSTLTIQRTQQEDSAVYLCASSSQGFTEAFFGQGTRLTVV.

V is TRBV7-9 and J is TRBJ1-5, with a possible D match to TRBD1 (5 bases). V shed 3 bases and J shed 3 bases, with 9 bases lying between them. CDR3 length: 14 amino acids. In germline, CDR1 is SEHNR, CDR2 FQNEAQ (reference sequence). The CDR3 DNA is TGTGCCAGCAGCTTGCAGACAGTCAATCAGCCCCAGCATTTT. Protein sequence: CASSLQTVNQPQHF. Full variable domain (remainder filled in from reference TRBV7-9 and TRBJ1-5): DTGVSQNPRHKITKRGQNVTFRCDPISEHNRLYWYRQTLGQGPEFLTYFQNEAQLEKSRLLSDRFSAERPKGSFSTLEIQRTEQGDSAMYLCASSLQTVNQPQHFGDGTRLSIL.

Concerning this clone itself: Germline and junction disagree at one end, which may indicate a read error. V gene TRBV6-1 combines with J gene TRBJ2-4; D might be TRBD1 (9 bases). The germline gives CDR1 MNHNS, CDR2 SASEGT. This CDR3 is built from 11 residues. This CDR3 reads CATSGGTGFDF. CDR3 DNA: TGTGCCACCTCGGGAGGGACAGGGTTTGATTTC.

V and J are TRBV7-9 and TRBJ1-5; D gene unclear. Germline V gene lookup returns CDR1 SEHNR and CDR2 FQNEAQ (reference sequence). CDR3 length equals 14 residues. V lost 1 base and J 5 bases, leaving 9 bases between the germline ends. CDR3 in DNA: TGTGCCAGCAGCTTAGAGGGAGGGCATCAGCCCCAGCATTTT. This translates into CASSLEGGHQPQHF. Full variable domain (rest looked up from reference TRBV7-9 and TRBJ1-5): DTGVSQNPRHKITKRGQNVTFRCDPISEHNRLYWYRQTLGQGPEFLTYFQNEAQLEKSRLLSDRFSAERPKGSFSTLEIQRTEQGDSAMYLCASSLEGGHQPQHFGDGTRLSIL.

The genes are TRBV5-3 and TRBJ1-1; 9 nucleotides line up with TRBD1. TRBV5-3 has ORF status, its function being uncertain. The CDR3 extends over 18 amino acids. After removal of 2 bases from V and 0 bases from J, the junction contained 11 bases not matched to a gene. The CDR3 sequence: CARSLQGAGDFLNTEAFF. For the CDR3, the DNA is TGTGCCAGAAGCTTACAGGGGGCTGGGGATTTTTTGAACACTGAAGCTTTCTTT.

This clone came up once. The chain links TRBV27 to TRBJ1-4; 9 bases agree with TRBD1. There are 17 residues in the CDR3. Trimming took 4 bases from V and 0 from J; bases not matched to a gene: 6. Germline values: CDR1 MNHEY, CDR2 SMNVEV (reference sequence). The CDR3: CASSSYRGHATNEKLFF. The DNA for the CDR3 is TGTGCCAGCAGTTCCTACAGGGGGCATGCAACTAATGAAAAACTGTTTTTT.

The CDR3 DNA follows: TGTGCCAGCAGAGGGACAGGGAGCGGCCACGAGCAGTACTTC. Its protein product is CASRGTGSGHEQYF. V and J are TRBV6-6 and TRBJ2-7; TRBD1 agrees at 9 bases. Losses at the gene ends were 6 bases for V and 5 bases for J; bases not matched to a gene: 8. The CDR3 consists of 14 residues. Germline assignment: CDR1 MNHNY and CDR2 SVGAGI (reference sequence).

The gene calls are TRBV2 and TRBJ2-1; no reliable D call. This CDR3 is 15 amino acids long. V was clipped by 7 bases and J by 0 bases, with 13 bases between them. The germline CDR1 and CDR2 sequences are SNHLY and FYNNEI. The CDR3: CASMFGGSSYNEQFF. CDR3 in DNA: TGTGCCAGCATGTTCGGCGGTAGCTCCTACAATGAGCAGTTCTTC.

Concerning this clone: The sample holds other DNA sequences that translate to the same CDR3. The chain links TRBV9 to TRBJ2-1; TRBD2 aligns across 9 bases. There are 16 residues in the CDR3. Germline V gene data show CDR1 as SGDLS and CDR2 as YYNGEE. The V and J ends lost 4 bases and 2 bases, in that order; junction bases with no gene match: 7. The CDR3 loop is CASSPRGGGAYNEQFF. In DNA, the CDR3 is TGTGCCAGCAGCCCGAGGGGCGGGGGGGCCTACAATGAGCAGTTCTTC.

In this sample, this clone turned up a few times. The chain has TRBV29-1 and TRBJ2-4; D perhaps matches TRBD1 (6 bases). V was shortened by 0 bases and J by 7 bases, with 10 bases between the two germline ends. Germline CDR1 reads SQVTM; CDR2 reads ANQGSEA. This CDR3 contains 13 residues. In DNA, the CDR3 is TGCAGCGTTGAAGAGTCAGGGGCGAACATTCAGTACTTC. The encoded protein is CSVEESGANIQYF.

Here the CDR3 DNA reads TGTGCCAGCAGCCCACTAGCGGGAGGGCCGGAAGAGACCCAGTACTTC. This sequence encodes CASSPLAGGPEETQYF. The V and J genes are TRBV5-4 and TRBJ2-5; 13 nucleotides align to TRBD2. The CDR3 runs to 16 residues. Germline values: CDR1 SGHNT, CDR2 YYREEE (reference sequence). V lost 4 bases, J lost 3 bases, and 6 bases stayed unmatched. Complete variable domain (other parts from reference TRBV5-4 and TRBJ2-5): ETGVTQSPTHLIKTRGQQVTLRCSSQSGHNTVSWYQQALGQGPQFIFQYYREEENGRGNFPPRFSGLQFPNYSSELNVNALELDDSALYLCASSPLAGGPEETQYFGPGTRLLVL.

V gene TRBV19 combines with J gene TRBJ1-2; D is unclear. V lost 7 bases and J lost 0, with 12 bases in between. The length of the CDR3 is 14 residues. The germline V gene has CDR1 LNHDA and CDR2 SQIVND (reference sequence). This chain's CDR3 is CASTTAGANYGYTF. CDR3 coding DNA: TGTGCCAGTACCACCGCTGGCGCTAACTATGGCTACACCTTC.

V is TRBV18 and J is TRBJ1-2, with 10 bases lining up with TRBD1. Per germline, CDR1 KGHSH and CDR2 LQKENI. Unmatched junction bases numbered 5, after V lost 4 bases and J lost 0 bases. The CDR3 loop spans 16 amino acids. DNA of the CDR3: TGTGCCAGCTCACGGGACAGGGGACGATCTAACTATGGCTACACCTTC. Its translation is CASSRDRGRSNYGYTF.

The chain links TRBV10-2 to TRBJ1-2; D unclear. The V gene's germline CDR1 is WSHSY and CDR2 SAAADI. There are 16 residues in the CDR3. V was cut by 8 bases and J by 0 bases, with 19 bases left in between. The CDR3 here is CASVQSVNTANYGYTF. The CDR3 region has the DNA TGCGCCAGCGTCCAAAGTGTGAACACCGCTAACTATGGCTACACCTTC.

V gene TRBV4-1 combines with J gene TRBJ1-2; D ambiguous. Germline-derived CDR1 and CDR2 are MGHRA and YSYEKL. The V end was cut by 1 base, the J end by 4 bases, with 7 bases between. This CDR3 is built from 13 residues. CDR3 nucleotides: TGCGCCAGCAGCCAAGCGGACGGCTATGGCTACACCTTC. As protein: CASSQADGYGYTF.

The rearrangement links TRBV5-8 to TRBJ2-5, with 7 bases fitting TRBD1. The CDR3 spans 15 residues. The junction had 9 bases not matched to a gene; V was cut back by 4 bases and J by 3 bases. The germline CDR1 and CDR2 sequences are SGHTS and YDEGEE. For the CDR3, the DNA is TGTGCCAGCAGCCGAACCGGGACAGCCGAAGAGACCCAGTACTTC. This encodes CASSRTGTAEETQYF.

The DNA for the CDR3 is TGTGCCAGCAGCTCCCTAGCTAGCGGGAGGGCCTTCTACGAGCAGTACTTC. Its protein product is CASSSLASGRAFYEQYF. The V gene is TRBV13, the J gene TRBJ2-7; 12 bases line up with TRBD2. The V gene's germline CDR1 is PRHDT and CDR2 FYEKMQ (reference sequence). V gave up 4 bases and J gave up 3 bases; unmatched junction bases: 10. The CDR3 loop spans 17 amino acids.

The chain links TRBV6-6 to TRBJ1-2, with D perhaps matching TRBD1 (5 bases). The germline V gene encodes CDR1 MNHNY and CDR2 SVGAGI (reference sequence). CDR3 length: 14 residues. The V and J ends lost 6 bases and 4 bases respectively, with 15 bases between them. CDR3 sequence (DNA): TGTGCCAGCAGCTCCCGGGACGGTATCTATGGCTACACCTTC. Its translation is CASSSRDGIYGYTF.

The CDR3 coding sequence is TGTGCCAGCAGACACCGGGACGAGGGGCCAGAGACCCAGTACTTC. Residues: CASRHRDEGPETQYF. This rearrangement joins TRBV13 to TRBJ2-5, with D possibly called TRBD1 or TRBD2 (5 bases each). Germline CDR1 is PRHDT and CDR2 is FYEKMQ (reference sequence). The CDR3 has 15 residues. The germline V and J ends were trimmed by 6 bases and 4 bases, with 18 bases remaining between them.

The rearrangement uses TRBV28 and TRBJ2-7; the match to TRBD1 covers 7 bases. This CDR3 contains 13 residues. After removal of 6 bases from V and 3 bases from J, the junction contained 5 bases not matched to a gene. Germline V gene sequence: CDR1 MDHEN, CDR2 SYDVKM. CDR3 sequence: CASSRAGGYEQYF. CDR3 DNA: TGTGCCAGCAGCCGGGCAGGGGGCTACGAGCAGTACTTC.